This passage covers 25 T cell receptor beta chains from one sample sequenced in a study of long-term antiretroviral therapy in people with HIV. This was the immunoSEQ v3.0 assay at survey level. TCRdb's copy holds only in-frame clones and misses some; the assay was immunoSEQ multiplex PCR. The sample lists around 6,500 clones, roughly two thirds occurring once. This specimen consisted of unsorted PBMCs, obtained 0.2 years after starting antiretroviral therapy. These receptor sequences come from a man in his forties with HIV.

V gene TRBV7-9 combines with J gene TRBJ2-3; no definite D call. From germline, CDR1 is SEHNR and CDR2 FQNEAQ (reference sequence). Trimming removed 0 bases from V and 2 bases from J, with 12 bases in between. This CDR3 comprises 16 residues. As DNA, the CDR3 is TGTGCCAGCAGCTTAGCGAGTGACCCAGTCACAGATACGCAGTATTTT. Protein product: CASSLASDPVTDTQYF. The whole variable domain, filled in from reference TRBV7-9 and TRBJ2-3, reads DTGVSQNPRHKITKRGQNVTFRCDPISEHNRLYWYRQTLGQGPEFLTYFQNEAQLEKSRLLSDRFSAERPKGSFSTLEIQRTEQGDSAMYLCASSLASDPVTDTQYFGPGTRLTVL.

By its share, this clone is medium-sized. The chain links TRBV19 to TRBJ1-5; D is undetermined. In germline, CDR1 is LNHDA, CDR2 SQIVND (reference sequence). This CDR3 spans 13 amino acids. Deletions cut 6 bases from V and 6 bases from J, with 12 bases between. The CDR3 bases are TGTGCCAGTAGCGACTCCACAGTTCAGCCCCAGCATTTT. Encoded protein: CASSDSTVQPQHF.

The chain couples TRBV2 to TRBJ1-5; no clear D gene. The length of the CDR3 is 14 residues. Germline CDR1 reads SNHLY; CDR2 reads FYNNEI. The germline V and J ends were trimmed by 2 bases and 2 bases, with 7 bases remaining between them. The CDR3 spells CASSEIGGNQPQHF. The CDR3 coding sequence is TGTGCCAGCAGTGAAATTGGAGGCAATCAGCCCCAGCATTTT.

This clone is labeled large (0.1 to 1%). The chain links TRBV13 to TRBJ2-1; TRBD1 agrees at 7 bases. Trimming removed 4 bases from V and 8 bases from J; junction bases left unmatched: 11. The CDR3 is 15 residues long. Germline V gene data show CDR1 as PRHDT and CDR2 as FYEKMQ (reference sequence). The CDR3: CASSYGQASGYEQFF. The CDR3 bases are TGTGCCAGCAGCTACGGACAGGCCTCGGGCTATGAGCAGTTCTTC.

The chain is built from TRBV30 and TRBJ1-6, with TRBD1 matching 8 bases. The CDR3 contains 12 residues. Trimming removed 7 bases from V and 11 bases from J; junction bases left unmatched: 7. Germline assignment: CDR1 GTSNPN and CDR2 SVGIG (reference sequence). The CDR3 DNA follows: TGTGCCTCCGGGACAGGAGGTACACCCCTCCACTTT. Protein sequence: CASGTGGTPLHF.

The V call is TRBV11-3, the J call TRBJ2-1; 13 bases are a match to TRBD2. The CDR3 covers 15 residues. From germline, CDR1 is SGHNT and CDR2 YENEEA. J lost 8 bases, V lost 6 bases, and 7 bases had no gene match. CDR3 region: CASRGTSGGDYEQFF. The DNA for the CDR3 is TGTGCCAGCAGGGGAACTAGCGGGGGGGACTATGAGCAGTTCTTC.

The sample holds one count of this clone. The chain joins TRBV29-1 to TRBJ1-4, with TRBD1 identical over 7 bases. V dropped 7 bases and J dropped 5; count of bases not matched to a gene: 7. The CDR3 is 13 amino acids. The V gene's germline CDR1 is SQVTM and CDR2 ANQGSEA. The CDR3, as DNA: TGCAGCGCTGTACAGGGGCGCAATGAAAAACTGTTTTTT. It yields the protein CSAVQGRNEKLFF.

The V call is TRBV19, the J call TRBJ2-1, with TRBD1 identical over 11 bases. This CDR3 is 13 amino acids long. The J segment lost 5 bases and the V segment lost 6 bases, leaving 0 bases of the junction unmatched. CDR1 is LNHDA, CDR2 SQIVND, per germline (reference sequence). The CDR3 reads CASRGQGDNEQFF. The CDR3 DNA reads TGTGCCAGTAGGGGACAGGGGGACAATGAGCAGTTCTTC.

CDR3 loop: CASSQEGSAGPADEQYF. For the CDR3, the DNA is TGCGCCAGCAGCCAAGAAGGGTCAGCGGGGCCCGCCGACGAGCAGTACTTC. The chain carries TRBV4-1 and TRBJ2-7; 7 bases are a match to TRBD2. The CDR3 consists of 17 residues. The junction had 13 bases not matched to a gene; V was cut back by 0 bases and J by 5 bases. The V gene's germline CDR1 is MGHRA and CDR2 YSYEKL.

V and J are TRBV28 and TRBJ2-2; 9 positions match TRBD2. Looked up from germline, CDR1 is MDHEN and CDR2 is SYDVKM. With V trimmed by 5 bases and J by 7 bases, 8 bases remained unmatched. The CDR3 runs 15 residues. The CDR3 DNA reads as TGTGCCAGCAGTGACGGCGGGGGGGGAAGCGGGGAGCTGTTTTTT. Its translation is CASSDGGGGSGELFF. Looking up the rest from reference TRBV28 and TRBJ2-2 gives the full variable domain: DVKVTQSSRYLVKRTGEKVFLECVQDMDHENMFWYRQDPGLGLRLIYFSYDVKMKEKGDIPEGYSVSREKKERFSLILESASTNQTSMYLCASSDGGGGSGELFFGEGSRLTVL.

This clone showed up just a few times. The chain links TRBV30 to TRBJ2-1; the D is unclear. The V and J ends lost 0 bases and 7 bases respectively, with 7 bases between them. CDR1 GTSNPN and CDR2 SVGIG come from the germline V gene (reference sequence). The CDR3 runs 12 residues. In nucleotides, the CDR3 is TGTGCCTGGAGTGTAAAAGGGAATGAGCAGTTCTTC. This sequence encodes CAWSVKGNEQFF.

This chain uses TRBV6-5 with TRBJ2-1, with 10 positions matching TRBD2. The ends lost 5 bases at V and 2 bases at J; junction bases unmatched: 3. Germline V gene sequence: CDR1 MNHEY, CDR2 SVGAGI. This CDR3 comprises 15 residues. CDR3 region: CASSILAGAYNEQFF. Here the CDR3 DNA reads TGTGCCAGCAGTATTCTAGCGGGGGCCTACAATGAGCAGTTCTTC.

This sequence joins TRBV11-1 and TRBJ2-1, with a tentative D call TRBD2 (5 bases). The V gene lost 1 base and the J gene lost 7 bases, with 11 bases spanning the gap. The V gene's germline CDR1 is SGHAT and CDR2 FQDESV (reference sequence). This CDR3 region has 14 residues. CDR3 sequence reads: CASSLVLEGNEQFF. CDR3 in DNA: TGTGCCAGCAGCTTAGTGCTAGAGGGAAATGAGCAGTTCTTC.

This chain joins TRBV5-4 and TRBJ2-5, with a possible D match to TRBD2 (6 bases). The germline gives CDR1 SGHNT, CDR2 YYREEE (reference sequence). V was pared by 3 bases and J by 0 bases, with 15 bases between. This CDR3 region has 16 residues. The DNA for the CDR3 is TGTGCCAGCAGCTCTGGGTCGTGGGAGGACCAAGAGACCCAGTACTTC. Translating gives CASSSGSWEDQETQYF.

The chain joins TRBV2 to TRBJ1-3; no reliable D call. Between the trimmed V and J ends, which lost 3 bases and 0 bases, there was a span of 12 bases. Per the germline V gene, CDR1 is SNHLY and CDR2 is FYNNEI. This CDR3 is 16 amino acids long. The CDR3: CASSETPASSGNTIYF. CDR3 coding DNA: TGTGCCAGCAGTGAGACCCCGGCGAGCTCTGGAAACACCATATATTTT.

This clone was observed a single time. The chain has TRBV11-2 and TRBJ2-7; TRBD2 aligns across 11 bases. Losses at the gene ends were 4 bases for V and 3 bases for J; bases not matched to a gene: 5. The CDR3 runs 15 residues. CDR1 and CDR2 (germline): SGHAT, FQNNGV. The CDR3 nucleotides are TGTGCCAGCAGCTCCACTAGCGGGGGCCGCTACGAGCAGTACTTC. Residues: CASSSTSGGRYEQYF.

This chain joins TRBV6-5 and TRBJ1-1; no definite D call. The CDR3 runs to 13 residues. With 11 bases removed from V and 3 bases from J, the gap between germline ends came to 16 bases. CDR1 and CDR2 (germline): MNHEY, SVGAGI. This chain's CDR3 is CAVQTHGDTEAFF. CDR3 DNA: TGTGCCGTCCAAACACACGGAGACACTGAAGCTTTCTTT.

The table lists this clone with a few counts. The chain is built from TRBV19 and TRBJ2-7; TRBD1 matches at 7 bases. Germline CDR1 and CDR2: LNHDA and SQIVND (reference sequence). Losses at the gene ends were 6 bases for V and 6 bases for J; bases not matched to a gene: 2. The CDR3 has 11 residues. The CDR3 DNA reads as TGTGCCAGTAGGACAGGGTCCGAGCAGTACTTC. This codes for CASRTGSEQYF.

The chain has TRBV5-5 and TRBJ2-7, with 10 bases that match TRBD1. J was trimmed by 4 bases and V by 2 bases; bases with no gene match: 3. Germline V gives CDR1 SGHKS, CDR2 YYEKEE (reference sequence). This CDR3 is 14 amino acids long. Here the CDR3 reads CASSFGTGDYEQYF. Written as DNA, the CDR3 is TGTGCCAGCAGCTTTGGGACAGGGGATTACGAGCAGTACTTC.

V usage is TRBV2 and J usage is TRBJ2-5; D call uncertain. CDR3 length: 14 amino acids. Germline-derived CDR1 and CDR2 are SNHLY and FYNNEI. V was shortened by 6 bases and J by 5 bases, with 16 bases between the two germline ends. The DNA for the CDR3 is TGTGCCAGCAGGCCCAGGCCGTCTGCGGAGACCCAGTACTTC. It encodes CASRPRPSAETQYF. The entire variable domain, with the rest obtained from reference TRBV2 and TRBJ2-5, is as follows: EPEVTQTPSHQVTQMGQEVILRCVPISNHLYFYWYRQILGQKVEFLVSFYNNEISEKSEIFDDQFSVERPDGSNFTLKIRSTKLEDSAMYFCASRPRPSAETQYFGPGTRLLVL.

The chain joins TRBV6-5 to TRBJ1-1; D uncertain. CDR3 length: 14 residues. Germline V lookup: CDR1 MNHEY, CDR2 SVGAGI. The V end was cut by 1 base, the J end by 4 bases, with 10 bases between. The CDR3 sequence is CASSYFQTGTEAFF. CDR3 DNA: TGTGCCAGCAGTTACTTCCAAACGGGCACTGAAGCTTTCTTT.

This clone was counted a few times. The chain has TRBV14 and TRBJ1-2; unclear D gene. The germline V gene has CDR1 SGHDN and CDR2 FVKESK. V lost 4 bases and J 8 bases, leaving 11 bases between the germline ends. The CDR3 runs to 12 residues. The CDR3 nucleotides read TGTGCCAGCAGCCCGAGGAGCAGGGGCTACACCTTC. Translated, it gives CASSPRSRGYTF.

This clone has a handful of counts. The chain has TRBV7-8 and TRBJ2-2; a possible D gene is TRBD1 (5 bases). In germline, CDR1 is SGHVS, CDR2 FQNEAQ. V lost 1 base, J lost 4 bases, and 13 bases lay in between. This CDR3 is 16 amino acids long. DNA for the CDR3: TGTGCCAGCAGCTTAGGGGTTGATGGGGCCACCGGGGAGCTGTTTTTT. Its translation is CASSLGVDGATGELFF. The complete variable domain, with remaining parts taken from reference TRBV7-8 and TRBJ2-2, reads GAGVSQSPRYKVAKRGQDVALRCDPISGHVSLFWYQQALGQGPEFLTYFQNEAQLDKSGLPSDRFFAERPEGSVSTLKIQRTQQEDSAVYLCASSLGVDGATGELFFGEGSRLTVL.

The gene calls are TRBV6-5 and TRBJ1-3, with a tentative D call TRBD1 (5 bases). The length of the CDR3 is 14 residues. Germline V gives CDR1 MNHEY, CDR2 SVGAGI. Trimming left V 6 bases short and J 0 bases short, with 9 bases between. CDR3 region: CASSPDSSGNTIYF. Here the CDR3 DNA reads TGTGCCAGCAGCCCCGACAGCTCTGGAAACACCATATATTTT.

This clone was found once. This rearrangement joins TRBV5-6 to TRBJ1-1, with 7 bases fitting TRBD1. With 4 bases clipped from V and 0 bases from J, the junction kept 12 bases outside the gene matches. Germline V gene sequence: CDR1 SGHDT, CDR2 YYEEEE. CDR3 length: 17 amino acids. The CDR3 bases are TGTGCCAGCAGCCGTCGGCGGACAGGTGCCATGAACACTGAAGCTTTCTTT. As protein: CASSRRRTGAMNTEAFF.